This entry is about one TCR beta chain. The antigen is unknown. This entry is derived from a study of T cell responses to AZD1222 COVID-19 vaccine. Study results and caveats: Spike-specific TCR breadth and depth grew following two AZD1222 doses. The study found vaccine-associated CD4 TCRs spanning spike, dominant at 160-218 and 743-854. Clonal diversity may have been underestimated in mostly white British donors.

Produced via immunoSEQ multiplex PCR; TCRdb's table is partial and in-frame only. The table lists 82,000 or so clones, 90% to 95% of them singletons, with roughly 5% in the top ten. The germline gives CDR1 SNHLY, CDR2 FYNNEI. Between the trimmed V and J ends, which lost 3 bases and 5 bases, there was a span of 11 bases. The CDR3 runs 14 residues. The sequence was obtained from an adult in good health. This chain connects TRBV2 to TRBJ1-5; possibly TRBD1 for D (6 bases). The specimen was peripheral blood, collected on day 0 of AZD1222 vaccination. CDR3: CASSDGTIYQPQHF. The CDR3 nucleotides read TGTGCCAGCAGTGACGGGACAATCTATCAGCCCCAGCATTTT.